These 26 T cell receptor beta chains were all obtained from the same sample, sequenced in a study of blood T cells in healthy people across ages. For the second PCR, which ran for 7 to 11 cycles, a sample-barcoded 5' primer and a J-beta primer mix were used. From the 5' RACE reads, TCRdb called clonotypes with MiXCR, one entry per CDR3 protein. The table lists just under 900,000 distinct CDR3 sequences, 29% of them singletons, with around 15% in the top ten. The specimen sequenced was blood. These receptors all come from a woman of 80 years or more in good health.

This clonotype was detected a few times. It may be a read error: a sequence one base away is much more abundant. The chain couples TRBV20-1 to TRBJ1-2, with D perhaps matching TRBD1 (6 bases). From germline, CDR1 is DFQATT and CDR2 SNEGSKA (reference sequence). V lost 4 bases and J 3 bases, leaving 15 bases between the germline ends. CDR3 length: 14 residues. CDR3 nucleotides: TGCAGTGCTATGTGGGGCAGGGGATACTATGGCTACACCTTC. As protein: CSAMWGRGYYGYTF.

This clonotype was detected ten times or more. The rearrangement joins TRBV7-8 to TRBJ1-5; no firm D call. Germline CDR1 is SGHVS and CDR2 is FQNEAQ. V was cut by 0 bases and J by 2 bases, with 14 bases left in between. The CDR3 extends over 17 amino acids. The CDR3 sequence is CASSLAGGLRGNQPQHF. The CDR3 DNA sequence: TGTGCCAGCAGCTTAGCAGGAGGGCTAAGGGGCAATCAGCCCCAGCATTTT.

The chain links TRBV12-3 or TRBV12-4 to TRBJ2-2; 7 nucleotides align to TRBD1. CDR3 length equals 14 residues. V was clipped by 7 bases and J by 0 bases; unmatched bases: 2. The CDR3 region has the DNA TGTGCCAGCAAAGACAGGGCGAACACCGGGGAGCTGTTTTTT. Amino acids: CASKDRANTGELFF.

This clonotype was observed a few times. The chain has TRBV5-1 and TRBJ1-2, with TRBD1 matching 8 bases. Germline assignment: CDR1 SGHRS and CDR2 YFSETQ. CDR3 length equals 15 residues. V was clipped by 4 bases and J by 2 bases; unmatched bases: 7. For the CDR3, the DNA is TGCGCCAGCAGCCTAACTTCAGGGGGCAACTATGGCTACACCTTC. Amino acid sequence: CASSLTSGGNYGYTF.

The rearrangement joins TRBV7-2 to TRBJ2-5, with 7 positions matching TRBD2. The CDR3 sequence is 15 residues long. Germline V gene data show CDR1 as SGHTA and CDR2 as FQGNSA. Germline trimming cut 5 bases from V and 11 bases from J; bases unmatched to any gene: 17. This chain's CDR3 is CASSPPGVAGWGQYF. The CDR3 coding sequence is TGTGCCAGCAGCCCCCCCGGGGTAGCGGGCTGGGGGCAGTACTTC.

This clonotype was detected ten times or more. The J gene is TRBJ1-2, the V gene TRBV6-2 or TRBV6-3; no reliable D call. The CDR3 spans 13 residues. Germline V gives CDR1 MNHEY, CDR2 SVGEGT. V was pared by 5 bases and J by 0 bases, with 7 bases between. The CDR3 DNA sequence: TGTGCCAGCAGTCGTGTGGCTAACTATGGCTACACCTTC. As protein: CASSRVANYGYTF.

Note on this clonotype: A much larger clone sits a single nucleotide away, making a read error possible. The chain uses TRBV3-1 and TRBJ2-5; D gene uncertain. The CDR3 contains 14 residues. CDR1 is LGHDT and CDR2 is YNNKEL in the germline V gene (reference sequence). CDR3 sequence (DNA): TGTGCCAGCAGCCAAGATACCATCCAAGAGGCCCAGTACTTC. Translation: CASSQDTIQEAQYF.

This clonotype showed up many times. The chain is built from TRBV9 and TRBJ2-3; D possibly corresponds to TRBD2 (7 bases). The germline gives CDR1 SGDLS, CDR2 YYNGEE. CDR3 size: 16 residues. V was pared by 1 base and J by 4 bases, with 16 bases between. The CDR3, as DNA: TGTGCCAGCAGCGTAAGGGGGGGTCTCTCCCCAGATACGCAGTATTTT. This codes for CASSVRGGLSPDTQYF.

This clonotype was counted a few times. The J gene is TRBJ1-4, the V gene TRBV2; weak D call: TRBD1 (5 bases). V lost 9 bases to trimming and J lost 2 bases, with 10 bases between them. CDR3 length: 13 residues. Germline V gene data show CDR1 as SNHLY and CDR2 as FYNNEI. CDR3 in DNA: TGTGCCAGGCAGGGAGCCACTAATGAAAAACTGTTTTTT. Protein product: CARQGATNEKLFF. Variable domain in full (rest from reference TRBV2 and TRBJ1-4): EPEVTQTPSHQVTQMGQEVILRCVPISNHLYFYWYRQILGQKVEFLVSFYNNEISEKSEIFDDQFSVERPDGSNFTLKIRSTKLEDSAMYFCARQGATNEKLFFGSGTQLSVL.

This clonotype was picked up many times. The V call is TRBV5-1, the J call TRBJ2-7, with 8 bases fitting TRBD1. Germline assignment: CDR1 SGHRS and CDR2 YFSETQ. Losses at the gene ends were 3 bases for V and 4 bases for J; bases not matched to a gene: 6. This CDR3 spans 14 amino acids. Written as DNA, the CDR3 is TGCGCCAGCAGCTCCCAGGACAGGGAATACGAGCAGTACTTC. Its protein is CASSSQDREYEQYF.

This CDR3 reads CASSVDPRQGAGTEAFF. Here the CDR3 DNA reads TGTGCCAGCAGCGTAGATCCCCGACAGGGGGCTGGCACTGAAGCTTTCTTT. The rearrangement joins TRBV9 to TRBJ1-1; 10 bases fit TRBD1. With V trimmed by 0 bases and J by 4 bases, 9 bases remained unmatched. CDR1 and CDR2 from the germline V gene are SGDLS and YYNGEE. The CDR3 length is 17 residues.

In this sample, this clonotype turned up many times. The chain is built from TRBV12-3 or TRBV12-4 and TRBJ1-2; tentative D call: TRBD1 (5 bases). V gave up 6 bases and J gave up 5 bases, with 19 bases separating them. This CDR3 comprises 15 residues. Written as DNA, the CDR3 is TGTGCCAGCAGAACCAGCCGGGGACGGCTATATGGCTACACCTTC. The encoded protein is CASRTSRGRLYGYTF.

The J gene is TRBJ1-2, the V gene TRBV7-2; D possibly corresponds to TRBD1 (5 bases). Germline V gives CDR1 SGHTA, CDR2 FQGNSA. V lost 4 bases and J 8 bases, leaving 14 bases between the germline ends. This CDR3 is built from 13 residues. CDR3 region: CASSYGGAGGYTF. The CDR3 DNA sequence: TGTGCCAGCAGCTACGGGGGTGCGGGAGGCTACACCTTC.

Remarks on this clonotype: One end of the junction fails to match germline, which may point to a read error. The chain carries TRBV7-7 and TRBJ2-2, with TRBD2 as a possible D gene (6 bases). The CDR3 has 12 residues. CDR1 is SSHAT, CDR2 FNYEAQ, per germline (reference sequence). The chain's CDR3 is CASSPDTGGLFF. The CDR3 DNA reads as TGTGCCAGCAGCCCAGACACCGGGGGGCTGTTTTTT.

Note on this clonotype: A much larger clone differs from this one at a single base, so this may be a read error. The rearrangement links TRBV18 to TRBJ2-7; D not resolved. CDR3 length equals 15 residues. CDR1 and CDR2 (germline): KGHSH, LQKENI. V gave up 4 bases and J gave up 2 bases, with 15 bases separating them. The CDR3 bases are TGTGCCAGCTCACTCGGAAGACCCGACACCTACGAGCAGTACTTC. Translation gives CASSLGRPDTYEQYF.

The V and J genes are TRBV9 and TRBJ1-4; possible D gene TRBD1, 6 bases. CDR3 length: 15 amino acids. The V and J ends lost 2 bases and 8 bases respectively, with 16 bases between them. Germline V gives CDR1 SGDLS, CDR2 YYNGEE. This chain's CDR3 is CASSVQARGMEKLFF. CDR3 coding DNA: TGTGCCAGCAGCGTTCAAGCCAGGGGTATGGAAAAACTGTTTTTT.

The chain joins TRBV7-2 to TRBJ1-1; D uncertain. The CDR3 runs 14 residues. V dropped 2 bases and J dropped 1 base, with 8 bases sitting between them. The germline CDR1 and CDR2 sequences are SGHTA and FQGNSA. This CDR3 is CASSLRRTNTEAFF. CDR3 bases: TGTGCCAGCAGCTTAAGACGGACGAACACTGAAGCTTTCTTT.

Notes on this clonotype: A junction end diverges from the germline sequence, so it may reflect a read error. V gene TRBV12-3 or TRBV12-4 combines with J gene TRBJ2-1, with D unresolved. This CDR3 has 15 amino acids. In DNA form, the CDR3 reads TGTGCCAGCACTAATTTACTAAGGTTCTACAATGAGCGGTTCTTC. This translates into CASTNLLRFYNERFF.

Many counts were recorded for this clonotype. The chain recombines TRBV6-1 with TRBJ2-7, with a weak D call TRBD1 (5 bases). The CDR3 is 14 residues long. Germline values: CDR1 MNHNS, CDR2 SASEGT. The V and J ends lost 2 bases and 4 bases respectively, with 12 bases between them. DNA of the CDR3: TGTGCCAGCAGTGAATTCTCGCAGGGTTACGAGCAGTACTTC. Translated: CASSEFSQGYEQYF.

This clonotype appeared many times. The chain links TRBV6-2 or TRBV6-3 to TRBJ2-5; D is tentatively TRBD1 or TRBD2 (6 bases each). Per germline, CDR1 MNHEY and CDR2 SVGEGT. V lost 6 bases and J 3 bases, leaving 20 bases between the germline ends. The CDR3 runs to 16 residues. CDR3 region: CASRPSGGQFEETQYF. The CDR3 nucleotides are TGTGCCAGCAGACCCTCTGGGGGGCAGTTCGAAGAGACCCAGTACTTC.

This clonotype has a count of ten or more. The chain links TRBV7-2 to TRBJ2-5, with a possible D match to TRBD1 (6 bases). V dropped 2 bases and J dropped 1 base, with 11 bases sitting between them. This CDR3 spans 15 amino acids. Germline loops: CDR1 SGHTA, CDR2 FQGNSA. As DNA, the CDR3 is TGTGCCAGCAGCTTACAAGGGGGTCGCCAAGAGACCCAGTACTTC. It yields the protein CASSLQGGRQETQYF.

The chain uses TRBV4-3 and TRBJ1-1; D gene ambiguous. The CDR3 is made up of 17 amino acids. Germline CDR1 LGHNA, CDR2 YSLEER. Between the trimmed V and J ends, which lost 0 bases and 1 base, there was a span of 15 bases. CDR3 bases: TGCGCCAGCAGCCAAGATAGGGCAGAAATTTCGAACACTGAAGCTTTCTTT. Its translation is CASSQDRAEISNTEAFF.

This clonotype has more than one count but fewer than ten. The rearrangement uses TRBV6-6 and TRBJ1-2, with D possibly matching TRBD1 (5 bases). The V gene lost 6 bases and the J gene lost 2 bases, with 10 bases spanning the gap. From germline, CDR1 is MNHNY and CDR2 SVGAGI (reference sequence). CDR3 size: 13 residues. The CDR3 nucleotides read TGTGCCAGCAGGTGGGGCAGCAACTATGGCTACACCTTC. Amino acids: CASRWGSNYGYTF.

The J gene is TRBJ2-3, the V gene TRBV12-5, with unresolved D. The CDR3 totals 13 residues. The germline gives CDR1 LGHNT, CDR2 FRNRAP. Deletions cut 5 bases from V and 0 bases from J, with 6 bases between. The CDR3 DNA reads TGTGCTAGTGGTGCGGACAGCACAGATACGCAGTATTTT. Its translation: CASGADSTDTQYF. The full variable domain, with the rest looked up from reference TRBV12-5 and TRBJ2-3, is DARVTQTPRHKVTEMGQEVTMRCQPILGHNTVFWYRQTMMQGLELLAYFRNRAPLDDSGMPKDRFSAEMPDATLATLKIQPSEPRDSAVYFCASGADSTDTQYFGPGTRLTVL.

This clonotype was observed a handful of times. A much larger clone lies a single base off, so this may be a read error. The chain couples TRBV6-2 or TRBV6-3 to TRBJ2-1; D may be TRBD2 (7 bases). The end of the DNA fits TRBJ2-7 better, so the J call may be wrong. The CDR3 is 14 residues long. Germline V lookup: CDR1 MNHEY, CDR2 SVGEGT. The CDR3 loop is CAIRGLLSYNEQYF. For the CDR3, the DNA is TGTGCCATCAGGGGACTACTCTCCTACAATGAGCAGTACTTC.

This clonotype was observed at least ten times. This sequence joins TRBV7-2 and TRBJ2-1, with 8 bases matching TRBD2. Germline lookup yields CDR1 SGHTA and CDR2 FQGNSA. This CDR3 comprises 15 residues. The trim removed 5 bases at V and 2 bases at J, leaving 5 bases unmatched. The CDR3 is CASSTSGGPYNEQFF. The CDR3 coding sequence is TGTGCCAGCAGCACCAGCGGGGGCCCCTACAATGAGCAGTTCTTC.